This TCR beta chain was profiled in a study of cytomegalovirus exposure and HLA in healthy donors. The study's findings and limits: In a later analysis, TCR beta V- and J-gene trimming showed a link to a missense DCLRE1C variant. Sequences of the TCR beta chain were said to predict the HLA-A and HLA-B alleles of most subjects accurately. The majority of TCR sequences were rare, yet some public TCRs appeared in many donors.

The PCR had 60 Vbeta and 13 Jbeta primers. Using immunoSEQ multiplex PCR, the repertoire was profiled, and TCRdb retains in-frame clones only, with some absent. Among 150,000 to 200,000 clones listed, more than 75% were seen once. Germline V gene lookup returns CDR1 MNHNS and CDR2 SASEGT. Trimming removed 4 bases at V and 0 bases at J, with 7 bases between. The CDR3 loop spans 15 amino acids. On this clone itself: What it binds is not known.

The chain is built from TRBV6-1 and TRBJ2-6; no reliable D call. The clonotype comes from a woman aged 40 to 49 in good health and CMV-seronegative. The sample consisted of PBMCs. The CDR3 reads CASSVTRSGANVLTF. CDR3 DNA: TGTGCCAGCAGTGTGACTCGCTCTGGGGCCAACGTCCTGACTTTC.